A selection of T cell receptor beta chains follows, all from one sample in a study of human T cells and chemical hapten exposure. One entry per CDR3 protein, called by TCRdb with MiXCR from the RACE reads. Of about 380,000 distinct CDR3 sequences in the sample, more than 4.5% were seen once. The source was whole blood, collected in connection with sensitization to the hapten diphenylcyclopropenone (DPC). These receptors were collected from a woman in her forties or fifties with alopecia areata. Some clones in this sample may be carry-over from other donors' samples. Both conserved end residues are part of each CDR3. The D gene is left open where the match is weak. Not every row has a clone size; where given, it reads once, few, many or a size class.

j_call,cdr3_length,clone_size,v_call,d_call,cdr3_nt,cdr3_aa
TRBJ2-3,14,many,TRBV27,NA,TGTGCCAGCAGTTTCCCTATCCTCACAGATACGCAGTATTTT,CASSFPILTDTQYF
TRBJ1-1,13,few,TRBV2,TRBD1,TGTGCCAGCCGCAGGGGGCCGGACACTGAAGCTTTCTTT,CASRRGPDTEAFF
TRBJ2-3,14,many,TRBV29-1,TRBD2,TGCAGCGTTGCGACTAGCGGGGGCCCAGGGACGCAGTATTTT,CSVATSGGPGTQYF
TRBJ1-1,14,NA,TRBV6-2/TRBV6-3,NA,TGTGCCAGCAGTAAGGACATCGTGAACACTGAAGCTTTCTTT,CASSKDIVNTEAFF
TRBJ2-4,17,few,TRBV6-2/TRBV6-3,TRBD2,TGTGCCAGCAGACCTTTTGGACTAGCGGTAGCCAAAAACATTCAGTACTTC,CASRPFGLAVAKNIQYF
TRBJ1-4,14,many,TRBV29-1,TRBD1,TGCAGCGTTGAACCGGGACAGGGAGGGGAAAAACTGTTTTTT,CSVEPGQGGEKLFF
TRBJ1-1,13,many,TRBV6-1,TRBD1,TGTGCCAGCAGGAACCAGGGGGTCACTGAAGCTTTCTTT,CASRNQGVTEAFF
TRBJ2-1,13,many,TRBV10-2,NA,TGCGCCAGCATCCGGGACAAGTACGGTGAGCAGTTCTTC,CASIRDKYGEQFF
TRBJ1-2,12,many,TRBV29-1,TRBD1,TGCAGCGTTGGAGGACAGGTGGAAGGCTACACCTTC,CSVGGQVEGYTF
TRBJ2-7,15,many,TRBV6-5,NA,TGTGCCAGCAGTTACACTAATGACGCCTGGGGGGAGCAGTACTTC,CASSYTNDAWGEQYF
TRBJ2-3,17,many,TRBV11-3,TRBD2,TGTGCCAGCAGCCCGGAGGGGACTCGCGGGGGAGCAGATACGCAGTATTTT,CASSPEGTRGGADTQYF
TRBJ1-2,15,many,TRBV29-1,NA,TGCAGCGTTGAAAAGGCCGGACCGGGTGGCTATGGCTACACCTTC,CSVEKAGPGGYGYTF
TRBJ1-6,18,many,TRBV7-8,NA,TGTGCCAGCAGCTTAATCAACCAACAGGGTTCCTATAATTCACCCCTCCACTTT,CASSLINQQGSYNSPLHF
TRBJ1-1,14,NA,TRBV28,NA,TGTGCCAGCAGCCCGACAGCCCCGAACACTGAAGCTTTCTTT,CASSPTAPNTEAFF
TRBJ2-3,14,many,TRBV30,TRBD1,TGTGCCTGCACCCGGGACAGGGGTAAAGATACGCAGTATTTT,CACTRDRGKDTQYF
TRBJ2-3,16,many,TRBV9,NA,TGTGCCAGCAGCTCGAGGACGGGGGTCAGCACAGATACGCAGTATTTT,CASSSRTGVSTDTQYF
TRBJ1-2,11,many,TRBV2,NA,TGTGCCAGCACCAGGGGACATGGCTACACCTTC,CASTRGHGYTF
TRBJ1-3,15,many,TRBV12-3/TRBV12-4,NA,TGTGCCAGCAGTTTAGCAGGAGGGTCTGGAAACACCATATATTTT,CASSLAGGSGNTIYF
TRBJ1-5,14,many,TRBV20-1,NA,TGCAGTGCTAGAGGGCCGGGGGTAGGTCAGCCCCAGCATTTT,CSARGPGVGQPQHF
TRBJ1-2,17,many,TRBV12-3/TRBV12-4,TRBD1,TGTGCCAGCAGTTTAATTTTGGGGACAGGGGCTAACTATGGCTACACCTTC,CASSLILGTGANYGYTF
TRBJ2-7,13,few,TRBV12-3/TRBV12-4,NA,TGTGCCAGCAGTTTCCATGCCGGGCGCGAGCAGTACTTC,CASSFHAGREQYF
TRBJ2-3,15,many,TRBV12-3/TRBV12-4,NA,TGTGCCAGCAGTTTAGCGGGGGGGCCGCGAGATACGCAGTATTTT,CASSLAGGPRDTQYF
TRBJ2-3,15,NA,TRBV12-5,NA,TGTGCTAGTGGTCCCTCCCTTGGAGGAACAGATACGCAGTATTTT,CASGPSLGGTDTQYF
TRBJ2-1,15,many,TRBV5-5,NA,TGTGCCAGCAGCTTAGTGGAGGGCCGGGGGAATGAGCAGTTCTTC,CASSLVEGRGNEQFF
TRBJ2-7,14,NA,TRBV10-3,TRBD1,TGTGCCATCAGTGATATGCAGGGGGCGGGCGAGCAGTACTTC,CAISDMQGAGEQYF
TRBJ1-1,14,few,TRBV7-9,NA,TGTGCCAGCAGCTCGTGGGGTTGGGACACTGAAGCTTTCTTT,CASSSWGWDTEAFF
TRBJ1-2,15,few,TRBV5-1,NA,TGCGCCAGCAGCTTGGGGCAAATAGGAAACTATGGCTACACCTTC,CASSLGQIGNYGYTF
TRBJ1-2,15,NA,TRBV20-1,NA,TGCAGTGCTATTGAGGTTGGCCAGGGGACCTATGGCTACACCTTC,CSAIEVGQGTYGYTF
TRBJ2-2,16,few,TRBV24-1,NA,TGTGCCACCAGTGATCCAGGTTCCGCGAACACCGGGGAGCTGTTTTTT,CATSDPGSANTGELFF
TRBJ1-5,13,many,TRBV10-3,NA,TGTGCCATCAGTGGGGTAGGGAATCAGCCCCAGCATTTT,CAISGVGNQPQHF
TRBJ1-1,15,NA,TRBV6-5,NA,TGTGCCAGCAATTACCGGACAGTGCGGGACACTGAAGCTTTCTTT,CASNYRTVRDTEAFF
TRBJ1-1,14,NA,TRBV5-1,NA,TGCGCCAGCAGCTTGGAGGGAGGCTACACTGAAGCTTTCTTT,CASSLEGGYTEAFF
TRBJ2-3,17,many,TRBV12-3/TRBV12-4,NA,TGTGCCAGCAGTTTAGCCCTCGGAAGTAGCAACACAGATACGCAGTATTTT,CASSLALGSSNTDTQYF
TRBJ2-4,14,many,TRBV29-1,NA,TGCAGCGTTGAGGTTCCCGGGCGGGGAAACATTCAGTACTTC,CSVEVPGRGNIQYF
TRBJ1-6,13,many,TRBV7-8,NA,TGTGCCAGCAGCTTAGCAAGGACTACACCCCTCCACTTT,CASSLARTTPLHF
TRBJ2-1,13,few,TRBV7-6,NA,TGTGCCAGCAGCTTCATCGGAGGAGGTGAGCAGTTCTTC,CASSFIGGGEQFF
TRBJ1-1,11,NA,TRBV16,NA,TGTGCCAGCAGCCAATCCGGGGCCGCTTTCTTT,CASSQSGAAFF
TRBJ2-3,17,few,TRBV9,NA,TGTGCCAGCAGCGGACGACCCGAAGCGGCTAGCACAGATACGCAGTATTTT,CASSGRPEAASTDTQYF
TRBJ1-6,15,NA,TRBV7-6,NA,TGTGCCAGCAGTACCGCGGGACCCTATAATTCACCCCTCCACTTT,CASSTAGPYNSPLHF
TRBJ2-1,14,NA,TRBV5-1,TRBD2,TGCGCCAGCAGCTTAACGACTAGCGTCAATGAGCAGTTCTTC,CASSLTTSVNEQFF
TRBJ2-2,15,NA,TRBV20-1,NA,TGCAGTGCCGAAGAGGGCCGCACGAACACCGGGGAGCTGTTTTTT,CSAEEGRTNTGELFF
TRBJ2-7,13,NA,TRBV7-3,NA,TGTGCCAGCAGCTTAGGAGGGATGGGCGAGCAGTACTTC,CASSLGGMGEQYF
TRBJ1-6,14,NA,TRBV5-1,NA,TGCGCCAGCAAGCCAGGGGAGAATAATCCACCCCTCCACTTT,CASKPGENNPPLHF
TRBJ1-5,15,few,TRBV10-2,TRBD1,TGCGCCAGCAGTGAGAGGGACAGGGATTATCAGCCCCAGCATTTT,CASSERDRDYQPQHF
TRBJ1-6,13,NA,TRBV11-2,NA,TGTGCCAGCACCCCAAGCGGAGGCCCACCCCTCCACTTT,CASTPSGGPPLHF
TRBJ1-1,14,many,TRBV14,NA,TGTGCCAGCAGCCAAGAATGGGCGGACACTGAAGCTTTCTTT,CASSQEWADTEAFF
TRBJ1-1,14,many,TRBV6-5,TRBD1,TGTGCCAGCAGTAAGACAGGGCTGGACACTGAAGCTTTCTTT,CASSKTGLDTEAFF
TRBJ1-2,16,many,TRBV9,TRBD1,TGTGCCAGCAGCCCCTCCCAGGGGGGAGTGGACTATGGCTACACCTTC,CASSPSQGGVDYGYTF
TRBJ2-3,13,NA,TRBV2,TRBD1,TGTGCCAGCGACGAGGGGGCCACAGATACGCAGTATTTT,CASDEGATDTQYF
TRBJ2-5,14,many,TRBV3-1,NA,TGTGCCAGCAGCCAAGCCGGGGTCCAAGAGACCCAGTACTTC,CASSQAGVQETQYF